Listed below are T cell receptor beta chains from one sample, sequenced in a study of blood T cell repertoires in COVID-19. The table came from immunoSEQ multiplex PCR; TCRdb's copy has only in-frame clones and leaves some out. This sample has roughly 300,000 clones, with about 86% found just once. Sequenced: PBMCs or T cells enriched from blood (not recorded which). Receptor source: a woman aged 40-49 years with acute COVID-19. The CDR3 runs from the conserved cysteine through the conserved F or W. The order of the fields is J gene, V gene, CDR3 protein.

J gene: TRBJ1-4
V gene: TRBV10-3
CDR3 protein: CAISAQGGDNEKLFF

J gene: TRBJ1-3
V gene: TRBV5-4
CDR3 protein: CASSLGDRAGNTIYF

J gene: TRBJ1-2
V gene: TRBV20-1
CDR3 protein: CSARYGYGYTF

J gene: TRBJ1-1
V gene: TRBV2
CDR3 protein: CASSEDRMVYTEAFF

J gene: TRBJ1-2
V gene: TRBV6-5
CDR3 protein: CASSPQGQANYGYTF

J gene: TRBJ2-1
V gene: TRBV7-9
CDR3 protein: CASSSGGTSVKDEQFF

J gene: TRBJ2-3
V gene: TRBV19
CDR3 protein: CASSRSRSTDTQYF

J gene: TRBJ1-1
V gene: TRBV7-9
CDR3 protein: CASSSTGGGTEAFF

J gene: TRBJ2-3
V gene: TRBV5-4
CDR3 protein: CASSFSPGLASTDTQYF

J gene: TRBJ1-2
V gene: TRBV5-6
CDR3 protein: CASIPTGTNYGYTF

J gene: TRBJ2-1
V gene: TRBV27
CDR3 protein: CASRFRSSGGSNFEQFF

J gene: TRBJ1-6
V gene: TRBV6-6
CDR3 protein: CASSYSNTVNSPLHF

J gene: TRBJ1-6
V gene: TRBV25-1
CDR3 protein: CASSELAARPLHF

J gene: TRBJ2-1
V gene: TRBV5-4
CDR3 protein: CASSFSRDTYNEQFF

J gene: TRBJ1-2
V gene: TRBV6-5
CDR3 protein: CASRFGQGIYGYTF

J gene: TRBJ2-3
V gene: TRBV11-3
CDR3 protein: CASSSRYSTDTQYF

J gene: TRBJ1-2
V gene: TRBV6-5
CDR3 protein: CASTAGNYGYTF

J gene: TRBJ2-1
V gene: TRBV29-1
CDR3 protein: CSVGGTRGDNEQFF

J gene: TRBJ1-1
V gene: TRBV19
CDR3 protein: CASSIMLKDFMNTEAFF

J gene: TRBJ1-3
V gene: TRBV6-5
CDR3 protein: CASSAGIFTGNTIYF

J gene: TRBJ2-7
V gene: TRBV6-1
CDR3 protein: CASSEVSGGRGYEQYF

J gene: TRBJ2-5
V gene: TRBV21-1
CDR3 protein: CASSKAGLGIGETQYF

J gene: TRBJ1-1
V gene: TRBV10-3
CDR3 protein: CAISENDILNTEAFF

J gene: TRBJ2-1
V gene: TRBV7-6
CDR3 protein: CASTTSGSINYNEQFF

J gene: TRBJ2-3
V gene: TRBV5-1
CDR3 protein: CASSLSGSGTDTQYF

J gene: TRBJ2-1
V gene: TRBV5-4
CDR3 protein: CASSNTREQFF